This T cell receptor beta chain was captured by sequencing in a study of CD8+ T cells in alopecia areata. Study-wide results and limits: Scalp clonality decreased significantly with tofacitinib, and so did expanded CD8+ clones among the top 100. The study found higher clonality in lesional than normal scalp, especially in alopecia totalis/universalis.

Concerning this clone: Antigen: not known.

The CDR3 consists of 15 residues. Trimming left V 10 bases short and J 7 bases short, with 26 bases between. Germline CDR1 reads MNHEY; CDR2 reads SVGAGI. The authors extracted RNA and reverse transcribed it into cDNA as the sequencing template. Produced via immunoSEQ multiplex PCR; TCRdb's table is partial and in-frame only. The profile covers under 300,000 clones, with approximately 60% appearing a single time and around 0.92% taken by the ten largest. Treatment denoted: oral pan-JAK inhibitor, 5-10 mg twice daily. Source: CD4+ T cells sorted from blood, taken around week 54, from a patient treated with tofacitinib. The TCR originated in a human donor with alopecia areata. The rearrangement uses TRBV6-5 and TRBJ2-7, with no clear D. The CDR3 DNA is TGTGCCACCGCGCTTGAAGGGCTTGAGATGAGGGAGCAGTACTTC. Translated, it gives CATALEGLEMREQYF.